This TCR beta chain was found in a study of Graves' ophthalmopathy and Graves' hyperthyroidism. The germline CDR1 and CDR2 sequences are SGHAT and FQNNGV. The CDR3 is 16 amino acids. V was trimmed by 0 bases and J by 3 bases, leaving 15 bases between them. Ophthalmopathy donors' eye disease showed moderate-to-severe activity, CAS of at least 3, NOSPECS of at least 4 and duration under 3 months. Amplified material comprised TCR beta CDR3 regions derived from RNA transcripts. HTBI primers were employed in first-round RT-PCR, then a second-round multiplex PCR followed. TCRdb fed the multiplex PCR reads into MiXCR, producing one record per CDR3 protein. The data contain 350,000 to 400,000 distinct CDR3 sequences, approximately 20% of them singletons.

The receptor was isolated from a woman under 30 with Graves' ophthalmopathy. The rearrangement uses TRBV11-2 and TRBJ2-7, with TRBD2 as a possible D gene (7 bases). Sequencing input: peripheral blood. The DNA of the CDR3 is TGTGCCAGCAGCTTAGAAGGGGGACTACTCGGCTACGAGCAGTACTTC. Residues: CASSLEGGLLGYEQYF.